This TCR beta chain appears in the sequencing data of a study of T cells after yellow fever vaccination. Universal primer sites and UMIs were introduced during 5'RACE template-switching synthesis of TCR cDNA. TCRdb fed the 5' RACE reads into MiXCR, producing one record per CDR3 protein. The table records 500,000 to 650,000 distinct CDR3 sequences, 9% to 15% of them present only once. The CDR3 is 12 amino acids. The germline V gene encodes CDR1 MNHEY and CDR2 SVGEGT. V lost 7 bases and J 2 bases, leaving 9 bases between the germline ends. Findings of the study overall: Subsequent to the booster, the majority of primary-vaccination clones reappeared (around 95% CD4, 88% CD8).

This clonotype was seen a few times. What it binds is unknown. The input for sequencing was PBMCs, taken on the day of the yellow fever booster vaccination. The TCR sequence derives from a man aged 25-40 years who received the YFV17D yellow fever vaccine. The chain has TRBV6-2 or TRBV6-3 and TRBJ2-7; the D is unclear. CDR3 protein: CASKTPPYEQYF. The CDR3 DNA reads as TGTGCCAGCAAGACTCCACCCTACGAGCAGTACTTC.